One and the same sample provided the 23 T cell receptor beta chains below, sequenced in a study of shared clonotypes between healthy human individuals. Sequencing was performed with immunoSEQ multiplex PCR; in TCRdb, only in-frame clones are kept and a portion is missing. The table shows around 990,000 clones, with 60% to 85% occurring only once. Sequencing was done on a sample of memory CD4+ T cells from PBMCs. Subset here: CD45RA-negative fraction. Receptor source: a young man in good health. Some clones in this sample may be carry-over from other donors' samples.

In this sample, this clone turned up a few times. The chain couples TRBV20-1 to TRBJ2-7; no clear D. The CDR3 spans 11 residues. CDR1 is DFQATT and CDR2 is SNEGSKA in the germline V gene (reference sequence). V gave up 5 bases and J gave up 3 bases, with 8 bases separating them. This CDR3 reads CSAEDGYEQYF. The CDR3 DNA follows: TGCAGTGCTGAAGACGGCTACGAGCAGTACTTC.

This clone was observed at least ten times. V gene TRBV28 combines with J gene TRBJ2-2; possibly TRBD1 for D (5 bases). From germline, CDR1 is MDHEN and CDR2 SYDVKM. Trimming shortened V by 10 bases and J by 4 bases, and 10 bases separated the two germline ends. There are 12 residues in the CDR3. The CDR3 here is CATSGATGELFF. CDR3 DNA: TGTGCCACCTCTGGGGCCACCGGGGAGCTGTTTTTT.

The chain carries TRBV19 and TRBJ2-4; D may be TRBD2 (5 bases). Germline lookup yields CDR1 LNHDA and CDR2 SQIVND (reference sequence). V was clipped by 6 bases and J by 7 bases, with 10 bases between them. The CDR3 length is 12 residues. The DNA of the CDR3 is TGTGCCAGTAGGTCTGGGGAGAACATTCAGTACTTC. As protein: CASRSGENIQYF.

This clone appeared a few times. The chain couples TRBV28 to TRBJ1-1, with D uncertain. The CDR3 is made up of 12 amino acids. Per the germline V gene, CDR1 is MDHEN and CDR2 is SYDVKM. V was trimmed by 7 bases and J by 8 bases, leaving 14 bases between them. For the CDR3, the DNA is TGTGCCAGCACCAGTCCATACGTGGAAGCTTTCTTT. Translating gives CASTSPYVEAFF.

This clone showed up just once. The CDR3 reads CASSLGLQAGQAFF. The CDR3 DNA is TGCGCCAGCAGCTTGGGCTTGCAGGCGGGACAAGCTTTCTTT. This chain links TRBV5-1 with TRBJ1-1; D may be TRBD1 (5 bases). The CDR3 loop spans 14 amino acids. Germline assignment: CDR1 SGHRS and CDR2 YFSETQ. V lost 0 bases to trimming and J lost 9 bases, with 15 bases between them.

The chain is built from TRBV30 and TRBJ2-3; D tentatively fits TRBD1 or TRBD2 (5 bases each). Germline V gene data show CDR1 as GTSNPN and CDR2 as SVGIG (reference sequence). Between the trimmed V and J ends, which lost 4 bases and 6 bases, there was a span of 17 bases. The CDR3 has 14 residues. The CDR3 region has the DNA TGTGCCTGGAATCAGGGAGAGGGGTCGGATACGCAGTATTTT. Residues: CAWNQGEGSDTQYF.

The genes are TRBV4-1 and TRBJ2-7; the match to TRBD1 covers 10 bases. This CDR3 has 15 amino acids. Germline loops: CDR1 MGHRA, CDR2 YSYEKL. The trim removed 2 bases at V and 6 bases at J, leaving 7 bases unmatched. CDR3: CASSQPRDRGSEQYF. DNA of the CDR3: TGCGCCAGCAGCCAACCCCGGGACAGGGGATCCGAGCAGTACTTC.

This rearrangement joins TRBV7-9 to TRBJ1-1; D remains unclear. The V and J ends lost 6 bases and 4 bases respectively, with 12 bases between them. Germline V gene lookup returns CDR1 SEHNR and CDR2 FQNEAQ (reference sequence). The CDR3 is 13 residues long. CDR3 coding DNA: TGTGCCAGCAGTTTGCTACGGGGCACTGAAGCTTTCTTT. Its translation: CASSLLRGTEAFF.

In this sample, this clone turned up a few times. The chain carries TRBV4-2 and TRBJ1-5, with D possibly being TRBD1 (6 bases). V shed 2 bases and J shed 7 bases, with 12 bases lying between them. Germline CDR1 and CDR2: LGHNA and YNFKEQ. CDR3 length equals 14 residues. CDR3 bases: TGTGCCAGCAGCCAATGGGAGGGGGGGCAGCCCCAGCATTTT. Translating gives CASSQWEGGQPQHF.

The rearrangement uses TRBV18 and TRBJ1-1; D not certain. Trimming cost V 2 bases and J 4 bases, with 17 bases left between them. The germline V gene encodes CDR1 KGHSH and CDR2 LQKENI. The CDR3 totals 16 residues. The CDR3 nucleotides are TGTGCCAGCTCACCAGGGCAGACGGGCTTCGCCACTGAAGCTTTCTTT. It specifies CASSPGQTGFATEAFF.

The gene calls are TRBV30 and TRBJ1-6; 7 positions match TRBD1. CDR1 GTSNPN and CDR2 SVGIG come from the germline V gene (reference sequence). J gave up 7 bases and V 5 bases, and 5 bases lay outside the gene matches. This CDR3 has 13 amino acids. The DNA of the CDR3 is TGTGCCTGGGTCGACAGGGTGAATTCACCCCTCCACTTT. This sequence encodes CAWVDRVNSPLHF. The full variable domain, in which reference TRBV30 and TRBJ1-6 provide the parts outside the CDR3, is SQTIHQWPATLVQPVGSPLSLECTVEGTSNPNLYWYRQAAGRGLQLLFYSVGIGQISSEVPQNLSASRPQDRQFILSSKKLLLSDSGFYLCAWVDRVNSPLHFGNGTRLTVT.

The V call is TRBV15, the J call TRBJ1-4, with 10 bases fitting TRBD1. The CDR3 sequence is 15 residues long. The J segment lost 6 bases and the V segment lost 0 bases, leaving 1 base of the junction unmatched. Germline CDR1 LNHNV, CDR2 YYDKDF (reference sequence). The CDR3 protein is CATSREGQGDEKLFF. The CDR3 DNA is TGTGCCACCAGCAGAGAAGGACAGGGGGATGAAAAACTGTTTTTT.

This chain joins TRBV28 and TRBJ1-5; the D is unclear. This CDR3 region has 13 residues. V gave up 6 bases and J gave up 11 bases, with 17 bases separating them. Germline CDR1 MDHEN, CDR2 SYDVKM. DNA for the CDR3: TGTGCCAGCAGGCCGACCCCGCGTCAAGCCCAGCATTTT. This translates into CASRPTPRQAQHF.

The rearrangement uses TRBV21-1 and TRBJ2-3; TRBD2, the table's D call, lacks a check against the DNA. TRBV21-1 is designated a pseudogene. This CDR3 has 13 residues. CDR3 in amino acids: CASSNTGADTQYF. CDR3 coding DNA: TGTGCCAGCAGCAATACGGGGGCAGATACGCAGTATTTT.

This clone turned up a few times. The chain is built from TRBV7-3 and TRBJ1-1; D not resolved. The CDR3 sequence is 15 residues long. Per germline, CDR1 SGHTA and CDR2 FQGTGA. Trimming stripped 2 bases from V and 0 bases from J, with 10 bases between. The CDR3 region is CASSLHLSMNTEAFF. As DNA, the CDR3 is TGTGCCAGCAGCTTACATCTGTCCATGAACACTGAAGCTTTCTTT.

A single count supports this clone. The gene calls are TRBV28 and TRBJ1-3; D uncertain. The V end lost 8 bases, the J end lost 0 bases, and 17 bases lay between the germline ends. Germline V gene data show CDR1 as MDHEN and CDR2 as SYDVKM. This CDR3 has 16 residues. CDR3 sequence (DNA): TGTGCCAGCTTAACTTCCGGGGTACTCTCTGGAAACACCATATATTTT. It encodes CASLTSGVLSGNTIYF.

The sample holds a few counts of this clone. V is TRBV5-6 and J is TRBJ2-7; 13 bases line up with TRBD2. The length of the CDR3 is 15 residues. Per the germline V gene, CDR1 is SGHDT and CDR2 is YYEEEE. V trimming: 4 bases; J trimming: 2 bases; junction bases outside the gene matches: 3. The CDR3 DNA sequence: TGTGCCAGCAGCCGACTAGCGGGAGGAACCTACGAGCAGTACTTC. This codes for CASSRLAGGTYEQYF.

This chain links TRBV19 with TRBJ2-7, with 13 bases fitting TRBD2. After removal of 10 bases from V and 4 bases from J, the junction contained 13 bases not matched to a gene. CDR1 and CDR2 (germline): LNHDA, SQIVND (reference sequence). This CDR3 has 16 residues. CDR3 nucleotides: TGTGCCACCTCGGGACTAGCGGGAAGCTCGCTTTACGAGCAGTACTTC. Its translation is CATSGLAGSSLYEQYF. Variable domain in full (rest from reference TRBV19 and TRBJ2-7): DGGITQSPKYLFRKEGQNVTLSCEQNLNHDAMYWYRQDPGQGLRLIYYSQIVNDFQKGDIAEGYSVSREKKESFPLTVTSAQKNPTAFYLCATSGLAGSSLYEQYFGPGTRLTVT.

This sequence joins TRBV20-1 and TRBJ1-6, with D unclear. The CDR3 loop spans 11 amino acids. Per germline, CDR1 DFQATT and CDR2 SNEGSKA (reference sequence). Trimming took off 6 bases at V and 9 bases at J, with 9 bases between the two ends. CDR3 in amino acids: CSASKVSPLHF. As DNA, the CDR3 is TGCAGTGCGAGCAAAGTTTCACCCCTCCACTTT.

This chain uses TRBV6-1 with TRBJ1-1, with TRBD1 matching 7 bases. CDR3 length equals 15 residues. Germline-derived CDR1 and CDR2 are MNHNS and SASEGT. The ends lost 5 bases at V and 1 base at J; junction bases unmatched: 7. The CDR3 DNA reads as TGTGCCAGCAGTTTTCGACAGGGTAGGAACACTGAAGCTTTCTTT. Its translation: CASSFRQGRNTEAFF.

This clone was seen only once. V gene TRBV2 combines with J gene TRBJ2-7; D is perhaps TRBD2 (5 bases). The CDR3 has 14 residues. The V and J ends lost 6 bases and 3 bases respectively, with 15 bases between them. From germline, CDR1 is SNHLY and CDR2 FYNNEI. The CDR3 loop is CASSVDQRDYEQYF. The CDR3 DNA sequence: TGTGCCAGCAGCGTAGACCAACGGGACTACGAGCAGTACTTC.

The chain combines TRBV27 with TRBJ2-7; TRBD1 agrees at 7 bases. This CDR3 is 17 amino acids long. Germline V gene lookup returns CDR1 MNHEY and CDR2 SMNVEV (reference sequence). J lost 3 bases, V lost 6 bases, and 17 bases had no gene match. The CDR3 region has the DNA TGTGCCAGCAGGCGTCGGGCTGTTGGACAGGTACGCTACGAGCAGTACTTC. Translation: CASRRRAVGQVRYEQYF.

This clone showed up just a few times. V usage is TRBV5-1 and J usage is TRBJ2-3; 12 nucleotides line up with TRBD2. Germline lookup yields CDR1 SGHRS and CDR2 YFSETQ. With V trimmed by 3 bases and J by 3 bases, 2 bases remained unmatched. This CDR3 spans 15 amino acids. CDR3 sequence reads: CASSSLAGGTDTQYF. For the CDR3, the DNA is TGCGCCAGCAGCTCACTAGCGGGAGGTACAGATACGCAGTATTTT.